The sequence of this T cell receptor (beta chain) was determined in a study of blood T cell repertoires in COVID-19. Study-wide background: Sample material is recorded as cDNA or gDNA derived from T cells, B-cell-depleted T cells, or PBMCs.

In the authors' methods: Amplification from reference gene primers served as the basis for estimated nucleated cell counts. Assay: immunoSEQ multiplex PCR; the TCRdb copy retains only in-frame clones and omits some. D and trimming come from the DNA, and the V and J calls and clone size come from that table. Of tens of thousands of clones in the sample, under 95% were seen once. The germline V gene encodes CDR1 MNHEY and CDR2 SMNVEV (reference sequence). The V gene end was trimmed by 10 bases and the J gene end by 6 bases; junction bases not matched to a gene: 10. CDR3 size: 14 residues. Sequencing input: peripheral blood. The source of this sequence is a man aged 45-65 years with acute or convalescent COVID-19. The rearrangement links TRBV27 to TRBJ2-1, with 9 bases that match TRBD2. The CDR3 sequence: CATNLGTSSNEQFF. DNA of the CDR3: TGTGCCACCAACCTCGGGACTAGCAGCAATGAGCAGTTCTTC.